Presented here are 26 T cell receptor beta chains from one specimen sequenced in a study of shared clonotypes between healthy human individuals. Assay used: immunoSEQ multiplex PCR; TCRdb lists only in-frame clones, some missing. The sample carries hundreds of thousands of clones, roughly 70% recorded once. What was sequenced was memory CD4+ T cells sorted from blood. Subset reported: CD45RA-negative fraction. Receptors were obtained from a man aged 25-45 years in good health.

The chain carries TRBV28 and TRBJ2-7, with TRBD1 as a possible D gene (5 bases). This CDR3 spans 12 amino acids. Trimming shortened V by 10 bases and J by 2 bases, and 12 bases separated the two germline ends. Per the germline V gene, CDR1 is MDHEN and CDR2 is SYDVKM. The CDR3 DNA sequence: TGTGCCACCCGGACACCTACCTACGAGCAGTACTTC. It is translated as CATRTPTYEQYF.

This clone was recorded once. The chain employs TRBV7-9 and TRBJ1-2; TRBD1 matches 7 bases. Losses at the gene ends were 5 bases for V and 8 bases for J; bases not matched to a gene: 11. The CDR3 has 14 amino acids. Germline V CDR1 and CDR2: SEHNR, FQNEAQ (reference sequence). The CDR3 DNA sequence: TGTGCCAGCAGCCCGGAGACAGGGAGGAGGGGCTACACCTTC. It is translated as CASSPETGRRGYTF.

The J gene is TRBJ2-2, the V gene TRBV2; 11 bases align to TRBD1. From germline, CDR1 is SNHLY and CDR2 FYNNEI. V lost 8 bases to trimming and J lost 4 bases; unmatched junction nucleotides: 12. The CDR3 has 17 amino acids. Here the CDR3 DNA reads TGTGCCAGCCGTCCCGGGACAGGGGGGGCAAGCACCGGGGAGCTGTTTTTT. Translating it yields CASRPGTGGASTGELFF.

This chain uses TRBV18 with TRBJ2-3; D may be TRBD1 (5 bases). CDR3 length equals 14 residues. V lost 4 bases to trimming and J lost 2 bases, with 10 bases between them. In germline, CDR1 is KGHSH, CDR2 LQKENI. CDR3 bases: TGTGCCAGCTCACAAGTGGGGCTCACAGATACGCAGTATTTT. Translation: CASSQVGLTDTQYF.

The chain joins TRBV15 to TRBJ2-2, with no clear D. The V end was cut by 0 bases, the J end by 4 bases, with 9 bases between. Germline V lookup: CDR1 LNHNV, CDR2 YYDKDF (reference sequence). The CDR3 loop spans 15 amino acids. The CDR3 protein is CATSREPSPTGELFF. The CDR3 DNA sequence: TGTGCCACCAGCAGAGAGCCCAGCCCCACCGGGGAGCTGTTTTTT.

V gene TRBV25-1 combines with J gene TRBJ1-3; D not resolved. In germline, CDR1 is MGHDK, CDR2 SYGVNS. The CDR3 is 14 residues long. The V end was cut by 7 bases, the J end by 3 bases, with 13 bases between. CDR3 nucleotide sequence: TGTGCCAGCATACATTTGGGGTTTGGAAACACCATATATTTT. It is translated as CASIHLGFGNTIYF.

CDR3 amino acids: CASKLGAGNYEQYF. CDR3 nucleotide sequence: TGTGCCAGTAAGCTCGGGGCGGGAAACTACGAGCAGTACTTC. The genes are TRBV19 and TRBJ2-7; possible D gene TRBD2, 6 bases. V lost 7 bases and J 3 bases, leaving 16 bases between the germline ends. This CDR3 comprises 14 residues. Germline V lookup: CDR1 LNHDA, CDR2 SQIVND (reference sequence).

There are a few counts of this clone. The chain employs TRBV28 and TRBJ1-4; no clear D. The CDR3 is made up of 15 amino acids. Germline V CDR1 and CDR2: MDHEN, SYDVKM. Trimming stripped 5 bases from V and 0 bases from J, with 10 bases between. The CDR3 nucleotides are TGTGCCAGCAGTACCACTGCAGCAACTAATGAAAAACTGTTTTTT. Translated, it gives CASSTTAATNEKLFF.

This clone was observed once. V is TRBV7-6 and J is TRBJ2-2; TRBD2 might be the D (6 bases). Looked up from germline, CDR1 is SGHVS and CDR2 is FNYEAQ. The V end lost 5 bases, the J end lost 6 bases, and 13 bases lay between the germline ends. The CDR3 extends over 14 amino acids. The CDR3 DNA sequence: TGTGCCAGCAGCCCTAGCGACGGAGCCGGGGAGCTGTTTTTT. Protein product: CASSPSDGAGELFF. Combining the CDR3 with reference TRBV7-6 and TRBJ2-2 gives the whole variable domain GAGVSQSPRYKVTKRGQDVALRCDPISGHVSLYWYRQALGQGPEFLTYFNYEAQQDKSGLPNDRFSAERPEGSISTLTIQRTEQRDSAMYRCASSPSDGAGELFFGEGSRLTVL.

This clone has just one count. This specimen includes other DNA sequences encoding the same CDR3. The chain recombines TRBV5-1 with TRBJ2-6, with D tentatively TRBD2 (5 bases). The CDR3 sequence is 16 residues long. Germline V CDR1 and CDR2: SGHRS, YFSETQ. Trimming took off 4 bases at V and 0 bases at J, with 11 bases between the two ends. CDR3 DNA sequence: TGCGCCAGCAGCCTTGACGGAGGCTCTGGGGCCAACGTCCTGACTTTC. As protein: CASSLDGGSGANVLTF. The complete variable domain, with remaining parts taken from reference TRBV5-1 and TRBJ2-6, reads KAGVTQTPRYLIKTRGQQVTLSCSPISGHRSVSWYQQTPGQGLQFLFEYFSETQRNKGNFPGRFSGRQFSNSRSEMNVSTLELGDSALYLCASSLDGGSGANVLTFGAGSRLTVL.

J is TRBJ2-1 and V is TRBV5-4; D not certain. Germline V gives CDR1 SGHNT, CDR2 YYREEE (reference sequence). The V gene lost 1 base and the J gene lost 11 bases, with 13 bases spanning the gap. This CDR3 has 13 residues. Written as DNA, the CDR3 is TGTGCCAGCAGCTTGCCCCCCGCGGACCAGCAGTTCTTC. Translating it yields CASSLPPADQQFF.

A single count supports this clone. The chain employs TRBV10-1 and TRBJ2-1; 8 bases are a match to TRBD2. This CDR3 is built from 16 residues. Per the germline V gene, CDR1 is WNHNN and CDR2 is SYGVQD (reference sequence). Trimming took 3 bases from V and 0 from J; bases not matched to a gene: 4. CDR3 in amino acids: CASSDLAGSSYNEQFF. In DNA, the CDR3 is TGCGCCAGCAGTGATCTAGCGGGTTCCTCCTACAATGAGCAGTTCTTC.

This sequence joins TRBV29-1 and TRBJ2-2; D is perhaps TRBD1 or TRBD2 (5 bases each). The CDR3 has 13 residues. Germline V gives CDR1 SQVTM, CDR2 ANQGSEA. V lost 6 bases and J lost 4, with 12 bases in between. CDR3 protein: CSVDQGRTGELFF. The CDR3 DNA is TGCAGCGTGGATCAGGGACGCACCGGGGAGCTGTTTTTT.

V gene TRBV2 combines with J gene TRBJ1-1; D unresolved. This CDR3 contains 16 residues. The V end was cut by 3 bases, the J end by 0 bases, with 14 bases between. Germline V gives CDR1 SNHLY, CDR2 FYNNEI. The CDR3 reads CASSDLGVGMNTEAFF. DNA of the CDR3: TGTGCCAGCAGTGACCTGGGCGTGGGGATGAACACTGAAGCTTTCTTT.

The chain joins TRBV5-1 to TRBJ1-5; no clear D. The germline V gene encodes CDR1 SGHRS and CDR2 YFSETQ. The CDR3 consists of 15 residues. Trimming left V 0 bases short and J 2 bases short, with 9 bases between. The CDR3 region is CASSLEGVRNQPQHF. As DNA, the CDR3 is TGCGCCAGCAGCTTGGAGGGCGTTCGCAATCAGCCCCAGCATTTT. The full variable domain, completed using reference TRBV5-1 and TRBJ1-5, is KAGVTQTPRYLIKTRGQQVTLSCSPISGHRSVSWYQQTPGQGLQFLFEYFSETQRNKGNFPGRFSGRQFSNSRSEMNVSTLELGDSALYLCASSLEGVRNQPQHFGDGTRLSIL.

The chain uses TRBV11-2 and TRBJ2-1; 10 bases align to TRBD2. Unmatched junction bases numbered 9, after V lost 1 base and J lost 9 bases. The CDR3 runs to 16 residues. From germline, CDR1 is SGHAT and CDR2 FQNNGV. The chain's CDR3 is CASSLGLSLAGVEQFF. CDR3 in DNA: TGTGCCAGCAGCTTAGGTCTGAGTCTAGCGGGAGTTGAGCAGTTCTTC.

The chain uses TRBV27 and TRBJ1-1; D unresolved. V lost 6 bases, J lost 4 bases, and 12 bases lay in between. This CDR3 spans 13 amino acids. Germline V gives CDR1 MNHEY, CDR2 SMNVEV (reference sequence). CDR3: CASRTGFSTEAFF. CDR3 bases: TGTGCCAGCAGAACGGGTTTTTCCACTGAAGCTTTCTTT.

CDR3: CASSWVTGELFF. The CDR3 DNA follows: TGTGCCAGCAGCTGGGTCACCGGGGAGCTGTTTTTT. The rearrangement links TRBV6-6 to TRBJ2-2; the D is unclear. This CDR3 has 12 residues. Germline V gene data show CDR1 as MNHNY and CDR2 as SVGAGI (reference sequence). Trimming shortened V by 6 bases and J by 4 bases, and 6 bases separated the two germline ends.

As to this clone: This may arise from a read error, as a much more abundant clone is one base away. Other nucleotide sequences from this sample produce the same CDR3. The CDR3 loop reads CASSLGQANTEAFF. The DNA for the CDR3 is TGTGCCAGCAGCTTAGGACAGGCGAACACTGAAGCTTTCTTT. The rearrangement links TRBV7-9 to TRBJ1-1, with D possibly matching TRBD1 (6 bases). The CDR3 is 14 amino acids. Trimming left V 1 base short and J 1 base short, with 7 bases between. CDR1 and CDR2 (germline): SEHNR, FQNEAQ (reference sequence).

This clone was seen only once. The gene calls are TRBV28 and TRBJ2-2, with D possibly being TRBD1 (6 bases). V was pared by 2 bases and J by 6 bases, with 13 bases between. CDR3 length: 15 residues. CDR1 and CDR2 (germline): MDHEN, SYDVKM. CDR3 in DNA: TGTGCCAGCAGTTTAGCAGGACCAGGGGCCGGGGAGCTGTTTTTT. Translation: CASSLAGPGAGELFF.

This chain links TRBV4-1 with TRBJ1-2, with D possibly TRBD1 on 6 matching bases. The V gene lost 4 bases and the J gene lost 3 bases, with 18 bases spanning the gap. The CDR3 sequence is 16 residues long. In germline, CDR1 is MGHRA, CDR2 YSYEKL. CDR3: CASSRMGAGLHYGYTF. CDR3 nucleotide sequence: TGCGCCAGCAGCCGAATGGGGGCGGGTTTGCACTATGGCTACACCTTC.

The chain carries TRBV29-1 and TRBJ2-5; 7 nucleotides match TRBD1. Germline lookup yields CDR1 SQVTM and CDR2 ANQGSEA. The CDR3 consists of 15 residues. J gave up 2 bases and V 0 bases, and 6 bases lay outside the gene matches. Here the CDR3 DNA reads TGCAGCGTTGAAGATGCGAGGGGGCGGCAAGAGACCCAGTACTTC. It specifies CSVEDARGRQETQYF. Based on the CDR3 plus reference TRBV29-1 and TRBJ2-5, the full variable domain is SAVISQKPSRDICQRGTSLTIQCQVDSQVTMMFWYRQQPGQSLTLIATANQGSEATYESGFVIDKFPISRPNLTFSTLTVSNMSPEDSSIYLCSVEDARGRQETQYFGPGTRLLVL.

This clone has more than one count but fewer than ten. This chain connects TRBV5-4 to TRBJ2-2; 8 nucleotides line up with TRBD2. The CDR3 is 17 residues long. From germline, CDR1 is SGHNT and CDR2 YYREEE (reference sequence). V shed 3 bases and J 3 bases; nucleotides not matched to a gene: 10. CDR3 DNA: TGTGCCAGCAGCTCCCGCAAAACAGCGGGAGACACCGGGGAGCTGTTTTTT. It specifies CASSSRKTAGDTGELFF.

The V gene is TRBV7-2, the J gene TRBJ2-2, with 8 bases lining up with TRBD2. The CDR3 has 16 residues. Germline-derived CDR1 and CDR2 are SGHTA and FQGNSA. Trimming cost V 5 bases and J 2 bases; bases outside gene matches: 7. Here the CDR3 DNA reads TGTGCCAGCAGCCCACGGACTAGCCTAAACACCGGGGAGCTGTTTTTT. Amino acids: CASSPRTSLNTGELFF.

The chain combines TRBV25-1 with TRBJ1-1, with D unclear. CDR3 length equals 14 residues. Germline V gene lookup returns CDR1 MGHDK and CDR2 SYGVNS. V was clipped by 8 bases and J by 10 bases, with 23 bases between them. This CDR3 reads CASAPIESLSGAFF. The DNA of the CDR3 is TGTGCCAGCGCGCCTATCGAGAGTTTGTCCGGAGCTTTCTTT.

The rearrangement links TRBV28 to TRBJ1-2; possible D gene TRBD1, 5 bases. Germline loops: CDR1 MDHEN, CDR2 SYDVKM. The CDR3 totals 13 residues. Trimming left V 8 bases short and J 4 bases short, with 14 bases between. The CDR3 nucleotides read TGTGCCAGCGGCCGGGGCAACCCCTATGGCTACACCTTC. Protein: CASGRGNPYGYTF.